This T cell receptor beta chain was captured by sequencing in a study of monozygotic twins with inflammatory bowel disease. Two rounds of nested PCR, of about 17 and 10 cycles, were run on TCRalpha and TCRbeta cDNA. With the 5' RACE reads reprocessed, TCRdb shows one record per CDR3 protein and no DNA. This sample contains approximately 160,000 distinct CDR3 sequences. Germline CDR1 and CDR2: SQVTM and ANQGSEA. The CDR3 contains 12 residues. For every donor, one blood sample of approximately 2.5 ml was drawn. This sequence was found in a human donor with ulcerative colitis or Crohn's disease, or a healthy co-twin of an affected twin (not recorded which). The sequencing input was blood. The chain joins TRBV29-1 to TRBJ2-1; the TRBD2 assignment by TCRdb is unverifiable without DNA. The CDR3 reads CSPWLAENEQFF.